This entry describes one T cell receptor beta chain. The antigen is not known. This sample is part of a study of cytomegalovirus exposure and HLA in healthy donors. Overall study results and limits: High sensitivity and specificity were reportedly achieved when the classifier diagnosed cytomegalovirus status.

V was clipped by 5 bases and J by 1 base, with 20 bases between them. Per germline, CDR1 LNHDA and CDR2 SQIVND (reference sequence). This CDR3 is 17 amino acids long. PCR was performed using 60 Vbeta and 13 Jbeta primers. Sequenced by immunoSEQ multiplex PCR; TCRdb stores in-frame clones only, minus some. The sample lists under 200,000 clones; over 75% were seen once. All donors participated as healthy donors of bone marrow. The origin of this receptor is a man in his sixties in good health and CMV-seronegative. The material sequenced was PBMCs. The J gene is TRBJ1-2, the V gene TRBV19; TRBD1 might be the D (6 bases). CDR3 in DNA: TGTGCCAGTAGTCTAGGGGTGAGGACAGCTGATAACTATGGCTACACCTTC. It encodes CASSLGVRTADNYGYTF.